These T cell receptor beta chains were read from a single sample in a study of blood T cell repertoires in COVID-19. Generated by immunoSEQ multiplex PCR, the TCRdb table keeps only in-frame clones and is missing some. The data hold 130,000 to 150,000 clones, with almost 90% observed a single time. The sample taken for sequencing was peripheral blood. These TCRs come from a human donor in a cohort sampled during active COVID-19. The conserved cysteine and the conserved F or W are not part of the CDR3 here.

j_call | v_call | cdr3_aa
TRBJ2-1 | TRBV4-3 | ASSQGPEAGGGSYNEQF
TRBJ2-2 | TRBV6-2/TRBV6-3 | ASSSGQRPGELF
TRBJ1-2 | TRBV2 | ASSFSQGDGYT
TRBJ2-1 | TRBV30 | AWSKGSDYKF
TRBJ1-1 | TRBV21-1 | ASNAWDWGLVTEAF
TRBJ2-7 | TRBV15 | ATSSPTSIGLEQY
TRBJ2-5 | TRBV18 | ASSPPAGLAGANIQETQY
TRBJ2-3 | TRBV27 | ASSSWTGGTDTQY
TRBJ2-3 | TRBV6-6 | ASSYATGGTDTQY
TRBJ2-1 | TRBV7-2 | ASSRGGSYNEQF
TRBJ2-7 | TRBV28 | ASRTTKGQGPYEQY
TRBJ2-7 | TRBV29-1 | SVEAYSTGSSYEQY
TRBJ2-5 | TRBV7-9 | ASSSTTGTGRETQY
TRBJ2-2 | TRBV18 | ASSPSLQGAIGELF
TRBJ2-3 | TRBV6-6 | ASRRLLTDTQY
TRBJ2-3 | TRBV3-1/TRBV3-2 | ASSQGKGVTDTQY